The following is a T cell receptor beta chain sequence with its context. In its sample, this clone was seen a few times. What this receptor recognizes is not known. Qualities for individual bases were not recorded, and no much larger clone is one base off. The time point tag for this specimen amounts to: baseline, week 1 (first vaccination visit). The sample's treatment or condition label, decoded: pre-vaccination baseline after standard-of-care therapy. Donors had newly diagnosed WHO grade 3 or 4 IDH1-mutant astrocytomas with loss of nuclear ATRX. The samples were drawn from NOA16, a multicentre, single-arm, open-label phase I trial in Germany that tested a mutant IDH1 peptide vaccine in humans for the first time. For immunogenicity testing, the blood drawn at visit V03 was used as the baseline sample. Genomic DNA for TCRB sequencing was extracted from EDTA blood using the DNeasy Blood and Tissue Kit.

Library method: the immunoSEQ multiplex PCR assay. Following the manufacturer's protocol, the hsTCRB Kit was used to amplify rearranged TCR beta chain sequences. TCRB libraries were sequenced on an Illumina MiSeq. For the original study's pipeline: Demultiplexing, trimming and gene mapping were performed with the kit vendor's proprietary platform. Not all clones reach the TCRdb copy of this immuneACCESS table, which keeps in-frame sequences only. Checked studies attribute under half of the gap to unresolved V genes and leave the rest unexplained. That table supplies the V and J calls and clone size; D and trimming were determined from the DNA. A total of some 87,000 clones appear in this sample, around four fifths of them only once. The ten largest clones capture roughly 7% of the sample. Measured from the cysteine to the phenylalanine, the CDR3 is 15 residues long. The kept DNA is CDR3 alone, 45 bases in frame from the first base. The germline V gene gives CDR1 as LGHNA and CDR2 as YSLEER. V is clipped by 0 bases and J by 5 bases, and the sequence between their germline boundaries is 13 bases long.

This entry is derived from a study of a mutant IDH1 vaccine in newly diagnosed glioma (dated by TCRdb to about 2021). With regard to the full study: Of the approximately 35 treated patients, approximately 62% were male and approximately 40% were female, and the mean age was approximately 40 years. Longitudinal TCRB deep sequencing was done for about two dozen treated patients, wherever samples were available for exploratory analyses. Before enrollment, most patients had been given radiochemotherapy with temozolomide as standard therapy, while the rest had received either radiotherapy alone or temozolomide alone. Six visits were used for peripheral blood collection: V03 (baseline), V05, V07, V10, V12 and V13.

Here is what the overall study found, with its caveats: According to the authors, sample limitations meant that analyses of patient blood samples could not be reproduced. No apparent relationship was observed between pseudoprogression and alterations in the top peripheral T cell clonotypes detected by TCRB sequencing. Across multiple MHC alleles, vaccine-induced immune responses were seen in 90% to 95% of patients. PBMC samples for TCRB deep sequencing were selected based on availability.

This specimen was PBMCs, taken from a glioma patient treated with radiotherapy, temozolomide or both. The chain links TRBV4-3 with TRBJ1-2, with the D gene not clear enough to name. This TCR came from a man aged 40-49 years with glioma. Read as DNA, the sequence is TGCGCCAGCAGCCAAGATTGGGCCCCTAGGTATGGCTACACCTTC. The encoded protein is CASSQDWAPRYGYTF.